This T cell receptor (beta chain) was found in a study of blood T cell repertoires in COVID-19. Looking at the study overall: Acute and convalescent COVID-19 samples came from the United States, Italy and Spain. In each case, the material was cDNA or gDNA derived from T cells, B-cell-depleted T cells, or PBMCs.

This clone was observed a single time. Study processing details: It was from reference gene primer amplification that nucleated cell counts were estimated. Assay: immunoSEQ multiplex PCR; the TCRdb copy retains only in-frame clones and omits some. D and trimming come from the DNA, and the V and J calls and clone size come from that table. The sample has under 200,000 clones; 80% are singletons. Per germline, CDR1 ENHRY and CDR2 SYGVKD. The V end lost 0 bases, the J end lost 2 bases, and 11 bases lay between the germline ends. The CDR3 extends over 15 amino acids. The chain couples TRBV10-3 to TRBJ2-7; a possible D gene is TRBD2 (5 bases). The TCR originated in a man in his 70s with active or convalescent COVID-19. Material for sequencing was peripheral blood. The DNA of the CDR3 is TGTGCCATCAGTGAGTCGAGCGGAGCGACCTACGAGCAGTACTTC. It yields the protein CAISESSGATYEQYF.